These 14 T cell receptor beta chains were all obtained from the same sample, sequenced in a study of response to subunit inactivated influenza vaccine. From the RT-PCR reads, TCRdb called clonotypes with MiXCR, one entry per CDR3 protein. The sample contains more than 450,000 distinct CDR3 sequences, 7.6% of which appear only once. This specimen consisted of PBMCs from blood, obtained roughly 24 months after vaccination. All receptors derive from a man between 50 and 69 years old who received an inactivated influenza vaccine.

The sample holds a few counts of this clonotype. This sequence joins TRBV5-1 and TRBJ2-7; D is uncertain. V lost 5 bases, J lost 3 bases, and 15 bases lay in between. The CDR3 extends over 14 amino acids. Germline V lookup: CDR1 SGHRS, CDR2 YFSETQ. The CDR3 loop reads CASRAEPSNYEQYF. CDR3 sequence (DNA): TGCGCCAGCAGAGCTGAGCCCAGTAACTACGAGCAGTACTTC.

This clonotype showed up just a few times. The chain has TRBV7-2 and TRBJ2-1; 7 positions agree with TRBD2. Losses at the gene ends were 5 bases for V and 7 bases for J; bases not matched to a gene: 8. CDR1 and CDR2 from the germline V gene are SGHTA and FQGNSA. The CDR3 runs to 14 residues. CDR3 region: CASSRDYTGNEQFF. The CDR3 region has the DNA TGTGCCAGCAGCCGGGACTATACCGGGAATGAGCAGTTCTTC.

This clonotype came up a few times. The chain uses TRBV7-2 and TRBJ2-3; the D gene is possibly TRBD2 (5 bases). CDR1 and CDR2 (germline): SGHTA, FQGNSA. V lost 5 bases and J lost 11, with 17 bases in between. CDR3 size: 13 residues. CDR3 bases: TGTGCCAGCAGCCTAGAGTCTAGCAGGCTGCAGTATTTT. It encodes CASSLESSRLQYF.

At least ten counts were recorded for this clonotype. V and J are TRBV6-2 or TRBV6-3 and TRBJ2-6; D gene ambiguous. V shed 9 bases and J shed 2 bases, with 8 bases lying between them. The CDR3 length is 13 residues. Germline V CDR1 and CDR2: MNHEY, SVGEGT. The CDR3 coding sequence is TGTGCCAGTTGGGCGGCTGGGGCCAACGTCCTGACTTTC. It yields the protein CASWAAGANVLTF.

V gene TRBV5-1 combines with J gene TRBJ2-5; D is unresolved. This CDR3 is built from 14 residues. From germline, CDR1 is SGHRS and CDR2 YFSETQ. V was shortened by 2 bases and J by 1 base, with 9 bases between the two germline ends. CDR3 sequence (DNA): TGCGCCAGCAGCTTACCGATGCCCCAAGAGACCCAGTACTTC. As protein: CASSLPMPQETQYF.

The chain couples TRBV5-6 to TRBJ2-2; D is perhaps TRBD1 (5 bases). CDR1 and CDR2 from the germline V gene are SGHDT and YYEEEE. This CDR3 spans 15 amino acids. Trimming removed 8 bases at V and 1 base at J, with 15 bases between. Here the CDR3 reads CARGAGRLNTGELFF. For the CDR3, the DNA is TGTGCCAGGGGCGCAGGGCGCCTGAACACCGGGGAGCTGTTTTTT.

This rearrangement joins TRBV5-6 to TRBJ2-6; 7 bases are shared with TRBD1. The ends lost 0 bases at V and 0 bases at J; junction bases unmatched: 3. CDR1 and CDR2 from the germline V gene are SGHDT and YYEEEE. The CDR3 has 17 residues. The CDR3 DNA sequence: TGTGCCAGCAGCTTGGTGGGACAGCCCTCTGGGGCCAACGTCCTGACTTTC. Translation: CASSLVGQPSGANVLTF.

This clonotype was counted ten times or more. The chain has TRBV11-2 and TRBJ1-6; D remains ambiguous. This CDR3 has 13 amino acids. Germline assignment: CDR1 SGHAT and CDR2 FQNNGV. V gave up 5 bases and J gave up 10 bases, with 12 bases separating them. The CDR3 loop reads CASSRISGSPLHF. CDR3 nucleotide sequence: TGTGCCAGCAGCCGCATTTCGGGATCACCCCTCCACTTT.

Details on this clonotype: At one of its ends the junction is not consistent with the germline gene, which may arise from a read error. This rearrangement joins TRBV5-1 to TRBJ1-1; 9 bases fit TRBD1. CDR3 length: 13 amino acids. CDR1 is SGHRS, CDR2 YFSETQ, per germline. The CDR3 sequence: CASSSGTGSALDF. CDR3 nucleotide sequence: TGCGCCAGCAGCTCCGGGACAGGGTCCGCGCTCGATTTT.

Many counts were recorded for this clonotype. This chain joins TRBV12-3 or TRBV12-4 and TRBJ2-1, with 9 positions matching TRBD1. V lost 6 bases to trimming and J lost 2 bases; unmatched junction nucleotides: 5. The CDR3 length is 15 residues. The CDR3 nucleotides read TGTGCCAGCAGGGAAGGGACAGGGCCCTACAATGAGCAGTTCTTC. It yields the protein CASREGTGPYNEQFF.

At least ten counts were recorded for this clonotype. The chain is built from TRBV10-3 and TRBJ2-1; no definite D call. V was cut by 2 bases and J by 4 bases, with 6 bases left in between. Germline values: CDR1 ENHRY, CDR2 SYGVKD. There are 13 residues in the CDR3. For the CDR3, the DNA is TGTGCCATCAGTGAGGCGTTTTACAATGAGCAGTTCTTC. Its protein is CAISEAFYNEQFF.

This chain uses TRBV4-3 with TRBJ1-2; no definite D call. V lost 4 bases, J lost 6 bases, and 12 bases lay in between. Germline CDR1 is LGHNA and CDR2 is YSLEER. The CDR3 is 13 residues long. The CDR3 DNA follows: TGCGCCAGCAGCCTGACACACGGGGATGGCTACACCTTC. Protein sequence: CASSLTHGDGYTF.

The chain couples TRBV12-5 to TRBJ1-1; D gene unclear. CDR1 and CDR2 (germline): LGHNT, FRNRAP. V lost 7 bases and J lost 1, with 10 bases in between. This CDR3 has 13 amino acids. CDR3 sequence reads: CASAAGENTEAFF. The CDR3 bases are TGTGCTAGTGCCGCCGGGGAGAACACTGAAGCTTTCTTT.

This chain connects TRBV4-3 to TRBJ1-5; a possible D gene is TRBD1 (6 bases). V lost 0 bases and J 6 bases, leaving 12 bases between the germline ends. The CDR3 covers 15 residues. The germline V gene has CDR1 LGHNA and CDR2 YSLEER. CDR3 amino acids: CASSQDLQGIQPQHF. CDR3 nucleotide sequence: TGCGCCAGCAGCCAAGATTTACAGGGTATTCAGCCCCAGCATTTT.